The clone carrying this TCR beta chain has at least ten counts. Trimming at V came to 5 bases and at J to 8 bases, leaving 4 bases not matched to a gene. Per germline, CDR1 SQVTM and CDR2 ANQGSEA. CDR3 length equals 13 residues. The data were taken from a study of blood T cells in healthy people across ages. A sample-barcoded 5' primer and a J-beta primer mix were used in a second PCR of about 7 to 12 cycles. One entry per CDR3 protein, called by TCRdb with MiXCR from the 5' RACE reads. The table records 1.5 million to 2 million distinct CDR3 sequences, 28% of them present only once. The source material was blood. The clonotype originates from a woman aged 25 to 45 in good health. The rearrangement links TRBV29-1 to TRBJ1-6, with 9 bases identical to TRBD1. In DNA, the CDR3 is TGCAGCGTTAGGGACAGGGCGGATTCACCCCTCCACTTT. Translated: CSVRDRADSPLHF.